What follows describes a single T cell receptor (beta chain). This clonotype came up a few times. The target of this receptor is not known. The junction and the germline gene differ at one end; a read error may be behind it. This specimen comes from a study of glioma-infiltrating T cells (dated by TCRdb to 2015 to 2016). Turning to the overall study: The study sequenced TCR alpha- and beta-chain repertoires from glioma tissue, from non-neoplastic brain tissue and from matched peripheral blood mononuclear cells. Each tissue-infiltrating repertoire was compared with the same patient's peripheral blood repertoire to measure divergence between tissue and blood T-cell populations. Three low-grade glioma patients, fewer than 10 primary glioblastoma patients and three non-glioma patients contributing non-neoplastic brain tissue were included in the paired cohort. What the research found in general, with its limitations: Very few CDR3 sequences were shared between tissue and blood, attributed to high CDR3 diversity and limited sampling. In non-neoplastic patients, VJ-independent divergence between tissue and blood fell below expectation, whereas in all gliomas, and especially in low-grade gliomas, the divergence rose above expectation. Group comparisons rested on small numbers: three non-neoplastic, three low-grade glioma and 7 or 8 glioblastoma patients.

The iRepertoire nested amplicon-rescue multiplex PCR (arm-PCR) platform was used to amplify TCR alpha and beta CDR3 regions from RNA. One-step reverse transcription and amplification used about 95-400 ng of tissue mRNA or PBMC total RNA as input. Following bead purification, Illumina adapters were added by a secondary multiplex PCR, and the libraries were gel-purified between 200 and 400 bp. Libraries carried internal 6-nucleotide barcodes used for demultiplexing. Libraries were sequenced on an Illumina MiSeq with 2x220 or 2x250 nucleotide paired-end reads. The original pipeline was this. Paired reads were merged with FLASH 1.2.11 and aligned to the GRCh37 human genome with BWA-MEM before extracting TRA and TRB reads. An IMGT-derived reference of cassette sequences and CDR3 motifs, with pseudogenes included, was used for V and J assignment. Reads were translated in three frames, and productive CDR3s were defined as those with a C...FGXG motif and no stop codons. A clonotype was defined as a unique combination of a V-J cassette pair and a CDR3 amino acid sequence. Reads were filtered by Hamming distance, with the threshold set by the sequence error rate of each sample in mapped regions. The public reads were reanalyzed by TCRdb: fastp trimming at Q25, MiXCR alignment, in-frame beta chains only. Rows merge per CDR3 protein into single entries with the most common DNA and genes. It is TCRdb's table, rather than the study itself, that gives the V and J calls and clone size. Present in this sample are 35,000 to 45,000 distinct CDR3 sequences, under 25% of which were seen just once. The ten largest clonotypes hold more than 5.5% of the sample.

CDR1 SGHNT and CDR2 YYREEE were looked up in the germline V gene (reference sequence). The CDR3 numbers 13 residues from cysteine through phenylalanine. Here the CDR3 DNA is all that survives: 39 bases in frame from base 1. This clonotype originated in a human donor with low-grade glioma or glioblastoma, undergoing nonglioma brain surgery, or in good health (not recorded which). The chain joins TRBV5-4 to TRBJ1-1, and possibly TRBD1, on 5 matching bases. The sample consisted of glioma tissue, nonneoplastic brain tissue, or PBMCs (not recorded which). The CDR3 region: CAGSLPGGTEAFF. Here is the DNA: TGTGCCGGCAGCTTGCCCGGGGGCACTGAAGCTTTCTTT.